This TCR beta chain was identified in a study of patients and donors after allogeneic stem cell transplantation. TCRdb reprocessed the RT-PCR reads with MiXCR, giving one entry per CDR3 protein. The sample shows about 150,000 distinct CDR3 sequences, over 35% of them seen only once. The J segment lost 9 bases and the V segment lost 3 bases, leaving 10 bases of the junction unmatched. Germline lookup yields CDR1 MNHNS and CDR2 SASEGT. CDR3 length: 15 amino acids. Source material: blood, either unsorted or a sorted T cell fraction (not recorded which). The clonotype was recovered from a human donor who was either an allogeneic HSCT recipient or a stem cell or donor lymphocyte infusion donor (not recorded which). It is not recorded whose cells these are; they may come from a transplant donor. The rearrangement uses TRBV6-1 and TRBJ2-1, with TRBD1 matching over 8 bases. The chain's CDR3 is CASSEVQGAVGEQFF. The CDR3 DNA reads as TGTGCCAGCAGTGAGGTCCAGGGGGCTGTAGGTGAGCAGTTCTTC.